This TCR beta chain comes out of a study of spatial heterogeneity in lung cancer. Trimming removed 6 bases from V and 3 bases from J, with 11 bases in between. Germline-derived CDR1 and CDR2 are MNHEY and SVGAGI. The CDR3 extends over 13 amino acids. A distinct unique molecular identifier was carried by each TCR cDNA molecule. TCRdb re-called the 5' RACE reads through MiXCR, storing one row per CDR3 protein. Among 60,000 to 80,000 distinct CDR3 sequences listed, 10% to 15% were seen once. The time point is: sample taken at primary tumor resection. Unsorted whole RNA of tumor, nontumor lung or frozen PBMC was sequenced.

Sequencing was performed on PBMCs, taken at surgery. The source is a male donor with early-stage non-small cell lung cancer. The gene calls are TRBV6-5 and TRBJ1-1; maybe TRBD1 (5 bases). CDR3 sequence: CASSPQGYTEAFF. The CDR3 DNA reads TGTGCCAGCAGCCCCCAGGGTTACACTGAAGCTTTCTTT.